This TCR beta chain comes out of a study of PD-1 blockade in classical Hodgkin lymphoma. Study summary: Intravenous nivolumab at 3 mg/kg was given to patients every 2 weeks. Findings and limits, study-wide: Before treatment, TCR diversity in newly diagnosed patients was reportedly lower than in healthy donors. Repertoire difference causes, possibly disease activity or prior therapy, remain undefined. Complete responders showed a baseline diversity that resembled the diversity of newly diagnosed patients.

As concerns this clone: Its target is not known.

The assay was immunoSEQ multiplex PCR, and TCRdb's table has in-frame clones only and misses some. The table records some 93,000 clones, around 80% of them present only once. Indicated time point: cycle 4 day 1 (C4D1), after more than five weeks of nivolumab. Each patient's relapse followed autologous stem cell transplantation, and brentuximab vedotin exposure varied. V gave up 5 bases and J gave up 10 bases, with 11 bases separating them. The CDR3 is 11 amino acids. Germline V CDR1 and CDR2: SGHTA, FQGNSA. The TCR was taken from a human donor with classical Hodgkin lymphoma. The chain combines TRBV7-2 with TRBJ2-5; maybe TRBD2 (6 bases). Here the sequenced sample was peripheral blood mononuclear cells (PBMCs), taken before the fourth cycle of nivolumab. The CDR3 spells CASSLGRVQYF. CDR3 DNA sequence: TGTGCCAGCAGCCTCGGGAGAGTCCAGTACTTC. Using reference TRBV7-2 and TRBJ2-5 for the parts outside the CDR3, the full variable domain is GAGVSQSPSNKVTEKGKDVELRCDPISGHTALYWYRQSLGQGLEFLIYFQGNSAPDKSGLPSDRFSAERTGGSVSTLTIQRTQQEDSAVYLCASSLGRVQYFGPGTRLLVL.